The rows below give T cell receptor beta chains drawn from one sample of a study of blood T cell repertoires in COVID-19. Method: immunoSEQ multiplex PCR; TCRdb's copy keeps in-frame clones and lacks some. Of more than 300,000 clones listed, 80% to 90% are singletons. Sequencing was done on a sample of peripheral blood. These receptors all stem from a woman between 50 and 59 years old with acute or convalescent COVID-19. Each CDR3 is given with its conserved first and last residue. A D gene is named only where the DNA matches it firmly. Clone size, where shown, is once, few, many, or a class for clones that have expanded.

V gene	clone size	J gene	D gene	CDR3 DNA	CDR3 protein
TRBV7-3	-	TRBJ2-1	-	TGTGCCAGCAGCCCGACTAACGGCGTCATCAATGAGCAGTTCTTC	CASSPTNGVINEQFF
TRBV27	-	TRBJ1-3	-	TGTGCCAGCAGGAGTGTTAGTGAGACAGAAAACACCATATATTTT	CASRSVSETENTIYF
TRBV5-1	-	TRBJ2-1	TRBD2	TGCGCCAGCAGCTTGATAGCTGGGACTAGCGGGAGCTGGGAGCAGTTCTTC	CASSLIAGTSGSWEQFF
TRBV20-1	-	TRBJ1-1	-	TGCAGTGCTAGCCTACAGGGTGAAGCTTTCTTT	CSASLQGEAFF
TRBV29-1	-	TRBJ2-5	-	TGCAGCGTTAATCCGGGAAGCCAAGAGACCCAGTACTTC	CSVNPGSQETQYF
TRBV5-1	-	TRBJ1-2	-	TGCGCCAGCACTCTGGCAGGGGAAGGCTACACCTTC	CASTLAGEGYTF
TRBV6-6	once	TRBJ1-2	-	TGTGCCAGCAAAAACCCGGGAGGGACGTTCTATGGCTACACCTTC	CASKNPGGTFYGYTF
TRBV6-4	-	TRBJ2-3	TRBD2	TGTGCCAGCACTCTCAGGGAGACTAGCGGGAGCACAGATACGCAGTATTTT	CASTLRETSGSTDTQYF
TRBV19	-	TRBJ1-2	-	TGTGCCAGTAGTATAGATTTGAGGGACATCTATGGCTACACCTTC	CASSIDLRDIYGYTF
TRBV30	-	TRBJ1-3	-	TGTGCCTGGAGGGACTCTCCAGGAAACACCATATATTTT	CAWRDSPGNTIYF
TRBV29-1	-	TRBJ2-3	-	TGCAGCGTTGACCTAGGAGGCGGGACAGATACGCAGTATTTT	CSVDLGGGTDTQYF
TRBV5-6	-	TRBJ2-1	TRBD2	TGTGCCAGCTGCGTCGAATGCGGGAGGTACTCCTACAATGAGCAGTTCTTC	CASCVECGRYSYNEQFF
TRBV19	-	TRBJ1-2	TRBD1	TGTGCCAGTTCCGCAGGGGGCTATGGCTACACCTTC	CASSAGGYGYTF
TRBV7-9	-	TRBJ2-3	-	TGTGCCAGCAGCTTGGGGAGAGGCTCCACAGATACGCAGTATTTT	CASSLGRGSTDTQYF
TRBV5-4	once	TRBJ1-1	TRBD1	TGTGCCAGCAGCCCGGGACAGCGATACACTGAAGCTTTCTTT	CASSPGQRYTEAFF
TRBV19	once	TRBJ1-4	-	TGTGCCAGTAGCCTGAATGAAAAACTGTTTTTT	CASSLNEKLFF
TRBV6-4	-	TRBJ1-2	TRBD1	TGTGCCAGCAGTGACTCTGGAGGGACAGTTAGGTCCGGCTACACCTTC	CASSDSGGTVRSGYTF
TRBV7-2	-	TRBJ1-2	TRBD1	TGTGCCAGCAGCTTAGGGGACAGGTTGACGGATGGCTACACCTTC	CASSLGDRLTDGYTF
TRBV19	-	TRBJ1-2	-	TGTGCCAGTAGTCCCCGGACAGACGGCTACACCTTC	CASSPRTDGYTF
TRBV24-1	-	TRBJ1-1	TRBD1	TGTGCCACCAGTGATCTGGACAGGGGGCGGACTGAAGCTTTCTTT	CATSDLDRGRTEAFF
TRBV18	once	TRBJ1-2	-	TGTGCCAGCTCACCTGGCAGTGATTACGGCTACACCTTC	CASSPGSDYGYTF
TRBV5-1	-	TRBJ2-1	-	TGCGCCAGCAGCTTGGAAGGACAGAGCTCCTACAATGAGCAGTTCTTC	CASSLEGQSSYNEQFF
TRBV7-2	-	TRBJ2-4	-	TGTGCCAGCAGCTTAGGGGGGTGGGAGAGTAGCGGCATTCAGTACTTC	CASSLGGWESSGIQYF
TRBV5-1	once	TRBJ2-1	TRBD2	TGCGCCAGCAGGGATGCTAGCGGGGTGGGCAATGAGCAGTTCTTC	CASRDASGVGNEQFF
TRBV10-1	-	TRBJ1-6	-	TGCGCCAGCAGCCGGAGCCCCAATTCACCCCTCCACTTT	CASSRSPNSPLHF
TRBV10-3	-	TRBJ1-2	-	TGTGCCATCAGTGAGTCGGGAGGTTGGCAGAATGGCTACACCTTC	CAISESGGWQNGYTF
TRBV30	-	TRBJ1-2	TRBD1	TGTGCCGGAGACAGGGGGTATGGCTACACCTTC	CAGDRGYGYTF
TRBV9	-	TRBJ2-6	-	TGTGCCAGCAACAGGGGGGCCAACGTCCTGACTTTC	CASNRGANVLTF
TRBV5-4	few	TRBJ2-1	TRBD2	TGTGCCAGCAGCTTCGAACTAGCGGGGGGGTACAATGAGCAGTTCTTC	CASSFELAGGYNEQFF
TRBV9	-	TRBJ2-1	-	TGTGCCAGCAGCGTAGGGGGGCACGACAATGAGCAGTTCTTC	CASSVGGHDNEQFF
TRBV3-1/TRBV3-2	-	TRBJ1-6	-	TGTGCCAGCAGCCAACTGCGGGGGAATTCACCCCTCCACTTT	CASSQLRGNSPLHF
TRBV5-1	-	TRBJ2-7	-	TGCGCCAGCAGCTTGGGGTCGCCTACCTACGAGCAGTACTTC	CASSLGSPTYEQYF
TRBV10-3	-	TRBJ2-1	-	TGTGCCATCAGTGGGGGGCTTTACAATGAGCAGTTCTTC	CAISGGLYNEQFF
TRBV12-3/TRBV12-4	-	TRBJ1-2	-	TGTGCCAGCAGTCTCGCGGGGTCGGGCTACACCTTC	CASSLAGSGYTF
TRBV2	-	TRBJ2-2	-	TGTGCCAGCATGGGTAGCGGAAACACCGGGGAGCTGTTTTTT	CASMGSGNTGELFF
TRBV12-5	-	TRBJ1-3	-	TGTGCTAGTGCCCTCCCTACTTCGGGAACTGGAAACACCATATATTTT	CASALPTSGTGNTIYF
TRBV2	-	TRBJ1-3	-	TGTGCCAGCAGTGGTCACAGGGGAAACACCATATATTTT	CASSGHRGNTIYF
TRBV7-9	-	TRBJ2-2	TRBD2	TGTGCCAGCAGTCCCCGGGGGGGGAACACCGGGGAGCTGTTTTTT	CASSPRGGNTGELFF
TRBV21-1	-	TRBJ2-7	-	TGTGCCAGCAGCAAAGGACGGGATTACGAGCAGTACTTC	CASSKGRDYEQYF
TRBV11-2	-	TRBJ2-1	TRBD2	TGTGCCAGCAGCTTAGGGCTAGCGGGCATGTTCTTC	CASSLGLAGMFF
TRBV10-3	-	TRBJ2-7	TRBD2	TGTGCCAGCACGGCGGGAGGGGTATCCTACGAGCAGTACTTC	CASTAGGVSYEQYF